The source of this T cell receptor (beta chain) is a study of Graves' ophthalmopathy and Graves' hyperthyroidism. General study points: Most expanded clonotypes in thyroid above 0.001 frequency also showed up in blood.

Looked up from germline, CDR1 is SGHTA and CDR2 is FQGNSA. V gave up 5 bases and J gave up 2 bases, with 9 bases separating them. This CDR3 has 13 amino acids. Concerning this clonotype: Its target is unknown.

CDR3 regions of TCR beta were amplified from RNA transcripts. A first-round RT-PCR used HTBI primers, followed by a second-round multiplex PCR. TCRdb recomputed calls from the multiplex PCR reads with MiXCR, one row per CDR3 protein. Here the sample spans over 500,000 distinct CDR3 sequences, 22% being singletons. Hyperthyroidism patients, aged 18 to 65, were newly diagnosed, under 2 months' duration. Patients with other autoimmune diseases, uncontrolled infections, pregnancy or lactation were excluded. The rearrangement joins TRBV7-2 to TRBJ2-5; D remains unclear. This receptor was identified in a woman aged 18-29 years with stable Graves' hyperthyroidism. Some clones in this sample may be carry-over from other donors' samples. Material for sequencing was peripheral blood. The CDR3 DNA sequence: TGTGCCAGCAGCAGGACCAAACAAGAGACCCAGTACTTC. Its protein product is CASSRTKQETQYF.